The source of this T cell receptor beta chain is a study of blood T cell repertoires in COVID-19. Across the study: COVID-19 samples from acute and convalescent phases originated in the United States, Italy and Spain. The analysed material was cDNA or gDNA that came from T cells, B-cell-depleted T cells, or PBMCs.

In the authors' workflow: Amplification from reference gene primers served as the basis for estimated nucleated cell counts. Here immunoSEQ multiplex PCR was the method, and the copy in TCRdb shows in-frame clones only, minus some. V and J calls and clone size are as listed in that table; D and trimming were resolved from the DNA. Found here are roughly 230,000 clones, over 70% of them singletons; the top ten hold roughly 8.7%. Sequencing was carried out using peripheral blood. This clonotype originated in a man aged 35 to 55 with active or convalescent COVID-19.

For the CDR3, the DNA is TGTGCCAGTAGCCCAGGGAATAGCAATCAGCCCCAGCATTTT. Protein: CASSPGNSNQPQHF. This rearrangement joins TRBV11-2 to TRBJ1-5; maybe TRBD1 (5 bases). The CDR3 consists of 14 residues. V was trimmed by 9 bases and J by 0 bases, leaving 12 bases between them. The germline V gene encodes CDR1 SGHAT and CDR2 FQNNGV.